Listed here are 19 T cell receptor beta chains from one sample, sequenced in a study of identical twins listed by TCRdb under 2016. Library construction relied on 5' RACE. The sequencing machine was an Illumina HiSeq 2000. The public sequencing data were trimmed at Q25 with fastp and processed into clonotypes with MiXCR by TCRdb, which kept only in-frame beta chains. Each record represents a unique CDR3 protein, reported with the most common genes and DNA among its rows. The sample table shows some 1,700,000 distinct CDR3 sequences, and 25% to 35% are seen once. The top ten clones comprise under 0.35% of the sample. Material: cord blood. The source is a newborn girl in good health.

This clonotype has only a few counts. This chain uses TRBV5-1 with TRBJ1-1; D is possibly TRBD1 (6 bases). The germline gives CDR1 SGHRS, CDR2 YFSETQ. V lost 1 base, J lost 0 bases, and 10 bases lay in between. The CDR3 sequence is 15 residues long. The CDR3 DNA sequence: TGCGCCAGCAGCTTGACGAGGGACATGAACACTGAAGCTTTCTTT. As protein: CASSLTRDMNTEAFF.

This chain connects TRBV7-9 to TRBJ1-1; D gene unclear. Per the germline V gene, CDR1 is SEHNR and CDR2 is FQNEAQ (reference sequence). With 1 base removed from V and 0 bases from J, the gap between germline ends came to 9 bases. The CDR3 is made up of 15 amino acids. The CDR3 nucleotides read TGTGCCAGCAGCTTAGTGACCCGGTTGAACACTGAAGCTTTCTTT. It is translated as CASSLVTRLNTEAFF.

J is TRBJ2-5 and V is TRBV2; either TRBD1 or TRBD2 may fit D (6 bases each). This CDR3 has 14 amino acids. Trimming pared 4 bases from V and 5 bases from J, leaving 14 bases between. CDR1 is SNHLY, CDR2 FYNNEI, per germline. The CDR3, as DNA: TGTGCCAGCAGTGTATTCCAGGGGAGGGAGACCCAGTACTTC. It specifies CASSVFQGRETQYF. The complete variable domain, with remaining parts taken from reference TRBV2 and TRBJ2-5, reads EPEVTQTPSHQVTQMGQEVILRCVPISNHLYFYWYRQILGQKVEFLVSFYNNEISEKSEIFDDQFSVERPDGSNFTLKIRSTKLEDSAMYFCASSVFQGRETQYFGPGTRLLVL.

This clonotype was detected once. Here the CDR3 DNA reads TGTGCCAGCAGTTTACCCCCGCCGGGGCCCCAGCATTTT. Translating it yields CASSLPPPGPQHF. The V and J genes are TRBV28 and TRBJ1-5; D call uncertain. The germline CDR1 and CDR2 sequences are MDHEN and SYDVKM. Trimming left V 2 bases short and J 9 bases short, with 11 bases between. CDR3 length: 13 residues.

The V and J genes are TRBV7-2 and TRBJ2-1; perhaps TRBD2 as D (5 bases). Trimming took 1 base from V and 14 from J, leaving 15 bases between them. CDR3 length: 13 amino acids. CDR1 SGHTA and CDR2 FQGNSA come from the germline V gene. CDR3 residues: CASSLESTVGKFF. The CDR3 DNA follows: TGTGCCAGCAGCTTAGAGTCGACGGTCGGGAAGTTCTTC.

This clonotype appeared a few times. The rearrangement uses TRBV10-1 and TRBJ2-1; TRBD1 agrees at 9 bases. Germline V gene sequence: CDR1 WNHNN, CDR2 SYGVQD (reference sequence). V lost 6 bases, J lost 2 bases, and 5 bases stayed unmatched. The CDR3 sequence is 15 residues long. For the CDR3, the DNA is TGCGCCAGCAGATGGGACAGGGTGGCCTACAATGAGCAGTTCTTC. This codes for CASRWDRVAYNEQFF.

Concerning this clonotype itself: Its ends do not fully match the called genes, so a read error is possible. This chain joins TRBV12-3 or TRBV12-4 and TRBJ1-5; the D gene is possibly TRBD1 (6 bases). CDR3 length equals 15 residues. The DNA for the CDR3 is TGTGCCTGCAGGGGCCCAGGGGTCGGCAATCAGCCCCAGCATTTT. Its translation: CACRGPGVGNQPQHF.

This clonotype was found many times. This chain links TRBV4-1 with TRBJ2-3; D might be TRBD2 (5 bases). The length of the CDR3 is 15 residues. Trimming pared 2 bases from V and 2 bases from J, leaving 11 bases between. Germline CDR1 reads MGHRA; CDR2 reads YSYEKL. CDR3 coding DNA: TGCGCCAGCAGCCAACAGAGGGCCTCCACAGATACGCAGTATTTT. This translates into CASSQQRASTDTQYF.

The chain is built from TRBV29-1 and TRBJ2-2; D is ambiguous. CDR3 length: 12 residues. V lost 4 bases and J lost 5, with 8 bases in between. CDR1 is SQVTM and CDR2 is ANQGSEA in the germline V gene. The CDR3 reads CSVAGRTGELFF. The CDR3 DNA is TGCAGCGTTGCCGGTCGGACCGGGGAGCTGTTTTTT.

The V gene is TRBV3-1, the J gene TRBJ1-2; D possibly corresponds to TRBD1 (5 bases). Germline V CDR1 and CDR2: LGHDT, YNNKEL (reference sequence). This CDR3 has 13 amino acids. V lost 4 bases, J lost 3 bases, and 9 bases lay in between. The CDR3 sequence: CASSLMTDYGYTF. The CDR3 DNA reads as TGTGCCAGCAGCCTCATGACAGACTATGGCTACACCTTC.

The CDR3, as DNA: TGTGCCAGCAAAGGTGAGATCCTTCGCAATCAGCCCCAGCATTTT. Translated: CASKGEILRNQPQHF. The chain has TRBV28 and TRBJ1-5; no clear D. V was clipped by 7 bases and J by 2 bases, with 15 bases between them. Germline assignment: CDR1 MDHEN and CDR2 SYDVKM. CDR3 length equals 15 residues.

This clonotype was picked up a small number of times. The chain recombines TRBV5-1 with TRBJ2-3, with D unresolved. CDR1 is SGHRS and CDR2 is YFSETQ in the germline V gene. CDR3 length equals 14 residues. With 0 bases removed from V and 3 bases from J, the gap between germline ends came to 8 bases. Here the CDR3 DNA reads TGCGCCAGCAGCTTGGCATGGGATACAGATACGCAGTATTTT. Translated: CASSLAWDTDTQYF.

The chain joins TRBV27 to TRBJ1-2; D may be TRBD1 (5 bases). The length of the CDR3 is 13 residues. V was clipped by 4 bases and J by 8 bases, with 14 bases between them. The germline V gene has CDR1 MNHEY and CDR2 SMNVEV (reference sequence). CDR3 bases: TGTGCCAGCAGTTATAAGGGACGGCAGGGCTACACCTTC. It codes for CASSYKGRQGYTF.

The rearrangement links TRBV27 to TRBJ2-3; D perhaps matches TRBD1 (5 bases). Per germline, CDR1 MNHEY and CDR2 SMNVEV (reference sequence). This CDR3 is 15 amino acids long. Trimming took off 8 bases at V and 2 bases at J, with 17 bases between the two ends. CDR3 DNA sequence: TGTGCCAGCGTAGCCCGCAGGGCCCACACAGATACGCAGTATTTT. It encodes CASVARRAHTDTQYF.

This clonotype was counted only a few times. The V gene is TRBV20-1, the J gene TRBJ1-2, with no clear D. This CDR3 region has 16 residues. The germline gives CDR1 DFQATT, CDR2 SNEGSKA (reference sequence). With 0 bases removed from V and 4 bases from J, the gap between germline ends came to 18 bases. CDR3 amino acids: CSARDFVRSSSYGYTF. CDR3 nucleotide sequence: TGCAGTGCTAGAGATTTTGTCAGGTCCAGCTCCTATGGCTACACCTTC.

V is TRBV6-6 and J is TRBJ2-1, with D unresolved. CDR3 size: 16 residues. The ends were cut back, 2 bases at V and 0 bases at J, with 11 bases in the middle. CDR1 is MNHNY, CDR2 SVGAGI, per germline (reference sequence). The CDR3 bases are TGTGCCAGCAGTTACGGTACTACCGTCTCCTACAATGAGCAGTTCTTC. It specifies CASSYGTTVSYNEQFF.

This clonotype was counted many times. The chain recombines TRBV10-3 with TRBJ2-1, with TRBD1 matching over 10 bases. From germline, CDR1 is ENHRY and CDR2 SYGVKD. V was clipped by 9 bases and J by 5 bases; unmatched bases: 4. This CDR3 is 13 amino acids long. The CDR3 bases are TGTGCCATAACGGGACAGGGGCACAATGAGCAGTTCTTC. This encodes CAITGQGHNEQFF.

This clonotype was counted between two and nine times. V and J are TRBV2 and TRBJ1-2, with D maybe TRBD1 (5 bases). CDR3 length: 14 amino acids. The germline V gene has CDR1 SNHLY and CDR2 FYNNEI. Trimming removed 3 bases from V and 5 bases from J, with 13 bases in between. The CDR3 region is CASSDGRVGYGYTF. The CDR3 region has the DNA TGTGCCAGCAGTGACGGCAGGGTGGGGTATGGCTACACCTTC.

This clonotype was observed a handful of times. The chain carries TRBV20-1 and TRBJ2-4; D not resolved. The CDR3 covers 11 residues. Germline-derived CDR1 and CDR2 are DFQATT and SNEGSKA (reference sequence). V lost 0 bases and J 7 bases, leaving 4 bases between the germline ends. The CDR3 here is CSAREGNIQYF. CDR3 DNA: TGCAGTGCTAGAGAGGGGAACATTCAGTACTTC.